The next 4 T cell receptor beta chains were all read from a single sample in a study of shared clonotypes between healthy human individuals. TCRdb keeps only in-frame clones here, not all; method: immunoSEQ multiplex PCR. The sample carries around 480,000 clones, over 75% recorded once. The source material was PBMCs. The receptor source for this set is a woman in her 40s in good health. Some clones in this sample may be carry-over from other donors' samples.

V is TRBV4-3 and J is TRBJ2-7, with 11 bases fitting TRBD1. This CDR3 region has 14 residues. Germline V lookup: CDR1 LGHNA, CDR2 YSLEER. J was trimmed by 6 bases and V by 4 bases; bases with no gene match: 5. CDR3 sequence (DNA): TGCGCCAGCAGCCGCGGGACAGGGGGGTTCGAGCAGTACTTC. Protein product: CASSRGTGGFEQYF.

Comment on this clone: Other DNA sequences in the sample encode the same CDR3. This chain connects TRBV5-1 to TRBJ1-5; D unresolved. Trimming pared 0 bases from V and 3 bases from J, leaving 7 bases between. The CDR3 has 14 residues. Germline CDR1 reads SGHRS; CDR2 reads YFSETQ. In DNA, the CDR3 is TGCGCCAGCAGCTTGGACGGGTCCAATCAGCCCCAGCATTTT. This codes for CASSLDGSNQPQHF.

The chain joins TRBV10-2 to TRBJ2-7, with 13 nucleotides matching TRBD2. Losses at the gene ends were 4 bases for V and 4 bases for J; bases not matched to a gene: 1. Per germline, CDR1 WSHSY and CDR2 SAAADI. The CDR3 is 14 amino acids. The CDR3 protein is CASSGTSGSYEQYF. The CDR3 DNA follows: TGCGCCAGCAGTGGGACTAGCGGGAGTTACGAGCAGTACTTC.

The chain employs TRBV25-1 and TRBJ2-3; a weak D match, TRBD1 (5 bases). The CDR3 is 15 amino acids. CDR1 is MGHDK and CDR2 is SYGVNS in the germline V gene. Trimming took 0 bases from V and 4 from J, leaving 11 bases between them. Written as DNA, the CDR3 is TGTGCCAGCAGTGAATATAGCCAGGGTTCAGATACGCAGTATTTT. The encoded protein is CASSEYSQGSDTQYF.